This T cell receptor (beta chain) is from a study of T-cell reconstitution after alpha-beta-depleted transplantation in children. The library targeted TCRbeta and was prepared with unique molecular identifiers. TCRdb recomputed calls from the PCR reads with MiXCR, one row per CDR3 protein. The table has just over 350,000 distinct CDR3 sequences, roughly 13% seen once; the top ten hold 4% to 5.5%. This clonotype was counted ten times or more. Germline V CDR1 and CDR2: MNHEY, SVGAGI. V was clipped by 2 bases and J by 4 bases, with 17 bases between them. This CDR3 is 16 amino acids long. This sequence was found in a human donor who donated a stem cell graft to a child with Fanconi anemia. This chain uses TRBV6-5 with TRBJ1-1, with a possible D match to TRBD1 (5 bases). This sample comprised PBMCs, obtained from the stem cell graft. As DNA, the CDR3 is TGTGCCAGCAGTTACGGTGGGTCGAGCGGGGGCACTGAAGCTTTCTTT. Its protein product is CASSYGGSSGGTEAFF.